This T cell receptor (beta chain) was identified in a study of blood T cell repertoires in COVID-19 (TCRdb year 2020). At the level of the whole study: Samples from collaborators originated in the United States, Italy and Spain and spanned both the acute and convalescent phases of COVID-19. A de-identified subject ID, COVID-19 status, age in years and sex were almost always included in the sample metadata. The material from the prospective study consisted of cDNA or gDNA derived from T cells, B-cell-depleted T cells, or PBMCs. The dataset comprised deeply sampled blood TCRbeta repertoires from subjects exposed to, actively infected with, or recovered from COVID-19. The samples were drawn from the first 160 participants of the ongoing ImmuneRACE study and from 1,254 subjects provided by 6 global collaborators. HLA class I and class II types, where available, came from metadata supplied by the sample provider rather than from assay-based typing. The repertoires were made available in a free public database intended to serve as a resource for research on the immune response to SARS-CoV-2.

Reading the germline V gene gives CDR1 SGHRS and CDR2 YFSETQ. The CDR3 runs 13 amino acids, cysteine and phenylalanine included. Of the read, only the CDR3 DNA is kept; its 39 bases are in frame from base 1. The V end loses 0 bases and the J end loses 8 bases, and a stretch of 11 bases separates them. Collaborating institutions collected whole blood in K2EDTA tubes following their own protocols. Collaborator samples were shipped for TCRbeta analysis as frozen whole blood, isolated PBMCs, or DNA extracted from either sample type. Note on this clone: There is no known antigen for this receptor. There are no base qualities to consult, and no much larger clone falls within one base.

TCRbeta CDR3 regions were amplified from genomic DNA by means of the immunoSEQ Assay, a bias-controlled multiplex PCR. The study's own analysis went as follows. Within the assay, amplification of reference gene primers was used to estimate how many nucleated cells each sample contained. To quantify the absolute abundance of each unique TCRbeta CDR3 rearrangement, sequence reads were collapsed and filtered. Productive Simpson clonality was computed per sample as the square root of Simpson's diversity index over productive rearrangements. Imported from immuneACCESS, the table was reduced by TCRdb to in-frame sequences with V and J called. These copies leave out some clones; in studies compared against another copy, an unresolved V gene accounts for under half, and the cause of the remainder is not known. V and J calls and clone size are given by that table; D and trimming were obtained from the DNA. The sample table records 200,000 to 250,000 clones; over 75% of these occur just once. The ten largest clones represent roughly 4.2% of the sample.

What the research found in general, with its limitations: Clinical and demographic metadata were provided uncurated, with the amount varying by source and participant.

The rearrangement combines TRBV5-1 with TRBJ1-2, with no confidently assigned D gene. This sequence originates from a man between 50 and 59 years old with acute or convalescent COVID-19. The specimen was peripheral blood. The CDR3 amino acid sequence is: CASSLAWSGGYTF. The sequenced DNA is TGCGCCAGCAGCTTGGCCTGGTCCGGGGGCTACACCTTC.